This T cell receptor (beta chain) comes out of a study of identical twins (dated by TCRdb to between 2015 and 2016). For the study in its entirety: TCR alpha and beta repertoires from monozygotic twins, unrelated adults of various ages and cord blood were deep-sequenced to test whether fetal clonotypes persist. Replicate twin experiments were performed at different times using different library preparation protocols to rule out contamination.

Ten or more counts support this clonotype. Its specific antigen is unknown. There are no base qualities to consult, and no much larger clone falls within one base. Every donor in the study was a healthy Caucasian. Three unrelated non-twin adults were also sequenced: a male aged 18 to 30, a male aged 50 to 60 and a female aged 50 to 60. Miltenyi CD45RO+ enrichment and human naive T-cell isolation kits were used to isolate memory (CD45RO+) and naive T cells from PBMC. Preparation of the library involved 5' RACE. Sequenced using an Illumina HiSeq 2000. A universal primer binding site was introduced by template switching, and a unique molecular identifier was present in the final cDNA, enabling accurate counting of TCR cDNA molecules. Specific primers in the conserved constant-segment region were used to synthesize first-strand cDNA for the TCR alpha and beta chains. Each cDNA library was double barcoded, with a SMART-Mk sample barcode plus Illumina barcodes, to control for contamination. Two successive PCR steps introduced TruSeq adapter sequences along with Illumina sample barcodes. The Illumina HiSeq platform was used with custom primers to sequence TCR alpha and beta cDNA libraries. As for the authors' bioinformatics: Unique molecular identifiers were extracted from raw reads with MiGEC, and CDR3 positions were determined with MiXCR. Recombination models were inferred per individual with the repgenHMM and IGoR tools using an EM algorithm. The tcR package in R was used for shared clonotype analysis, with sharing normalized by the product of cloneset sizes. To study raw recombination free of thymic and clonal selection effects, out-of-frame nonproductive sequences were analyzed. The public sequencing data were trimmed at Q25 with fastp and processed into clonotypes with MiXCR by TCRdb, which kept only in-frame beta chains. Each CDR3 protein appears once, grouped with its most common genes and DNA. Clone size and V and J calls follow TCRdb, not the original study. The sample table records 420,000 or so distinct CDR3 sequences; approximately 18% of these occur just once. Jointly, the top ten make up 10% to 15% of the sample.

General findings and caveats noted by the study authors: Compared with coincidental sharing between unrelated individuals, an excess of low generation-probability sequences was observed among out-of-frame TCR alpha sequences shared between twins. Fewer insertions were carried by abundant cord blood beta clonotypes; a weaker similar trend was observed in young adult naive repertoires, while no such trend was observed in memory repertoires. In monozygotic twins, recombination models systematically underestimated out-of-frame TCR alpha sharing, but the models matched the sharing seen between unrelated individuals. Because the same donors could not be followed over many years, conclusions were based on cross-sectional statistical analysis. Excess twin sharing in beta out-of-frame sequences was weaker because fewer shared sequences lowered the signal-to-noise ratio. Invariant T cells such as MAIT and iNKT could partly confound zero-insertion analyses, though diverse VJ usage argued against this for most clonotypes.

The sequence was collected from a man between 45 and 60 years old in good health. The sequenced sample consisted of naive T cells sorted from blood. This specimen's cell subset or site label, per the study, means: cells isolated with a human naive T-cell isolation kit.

DNA sequence: TGTGCCAGCAGCGAGGGAGACCCTCGTTATGGTGAGCAGTTCTTC. This encodes CASSEGDPRYGEQFF. The chain is made from TRBV7-9 and TRBJ2-1; possibly the D gene is TRBD2, per 5 matching bases. From cysteine to phenylalanine, the CDR3 is 15 amino acids long. Only the CDR3 portion is preserved as DNA: 45 bases, with reading frame beginning at the first base. The germline V gene (reference sequence) specifies SEHNR as CDR1 and FQNEAQ as CDR2. The V end loses 5 bases and the J end loses 9 bases, and a stretch of 20 bases separates them.